This record looks at one T cell receptor (beta chain) sequence and its context. Its antigen is still unknown. No much larger clone exists at a distance of one base, and base qualities are not known. For sequencing of the TCRbeta CDR3 region, genomic DNA was extracted from the sorted cells. The immunoSEQ Assay was used to sequence the TCRbeta CDR3 regions. As stored in TCRdb, this immuneACCESS dataset retains in-frame rearrangements with V and J assigned. A fraction of the clones does not appear; measured against another copy, unresolved V genes explain less than half of the discrepancy, and the remainder lacks a known reason. The sample contains tens of thousands of clones, about 91% of them found a single time. Approximately 2.5% of the sample lies in the top ten. The trial excluded patients who had a history of autoimmune disease or were on systemic immunosuppression. Peripheral blood for TCR sequencing was collected from all dose cohorts at baseline, on cycle 4 day 1, and on cycle 7 day 1. The samples were taken from a phase I, first-in-human, multicenter, open-label dose-escalation trial of ivuxolimab. The trial enrolled adults with locally advanced or metastatic head and neck squamous cell, hepatocellular, melanoma or renal cell carcinoma. Before TCR sequencing, CD4+ T cells and CD8+ T cells from peripheral blood were sorted into separate populations.

This specimen belongs to a study of OX40 agonist ivuxolimab in advanced cancers. Study-wide context: Ivuxolimab was an agonistic, fully human IgG2 monoclonal antibody directed against OX40 (CD134), a costimulatory receptor. Intravenous ivuxolimab was administered to patients every 2 weeks at six dose levels: 0.01, 0.1, 0.3, 1.5, 3 and 10 mg/kg. Partial responses were achieved by three dose-escalation patients, of whom one had hepatocellular carcinoma and two had cutaneous melanoma. A male proportion of around 83% and a mean age of approximately 58 years, ranging from 23 to 79, were recorded for the dose-escalation cohort. Prior anti-PD-1, anti-PD-L1 or anti-CTLA-4 therapy was permitted, and about two fifths of dose-escalation patients had received checkpoint inhibitors. Peripheral TCRbeta sequencing aimed to test whether ivuxolimab altered TCR sequence diversity and caused clonal T-cell expansion. The paper describes the monotherapy dose-escalation part (N of about 52 patients) of the phase I trial of ivuxolimab. Among the approximately 54 dose-escalation patients, about 20 had hepatocellular carcinoma, 15 or so melanoma, 9 renal cell carcinoma and 9 head and neck cancer. Here is what the overall study found, with its caveats: In the 0.1-3.0 mg/kg groups, partial responders were among the patients with the lowest normalized peripheral clonal expansion, particularly in CD8+ T cells. After ivuxolimab, more expanded clones were found on average in CD8+ T cells than in CD4+ T cells. Antigen specificity was not determined for the clonally expanded peripheral T cells. Low levels of normalized T-cell clonal expansion were also shown by some nonresponding patients. At doses of 0.1 to 3.0 mg/kg, clonal expansion of both CD4+ and CD8+ blood T cells was observed from baseline to week 6.

Sequencing used CD4+ or CD8+ T cells sorted from blood, obtained in a trial of the OX40 agonist ivuxolimab. The clonotype originates from an adult with an advanced solid tumor such as melanoma, head and neck, liver or kidney cancer.

The bases read TGTGCCATCAGTGAGTCGGGAACTAGCTCCTACGAGCAGTACTTC. It codes for CAISESGTSSYEQYF. This chain is built from TRBV10-3 and TRBJ2-7; the D segment could be TRBD2, given 5 matching bases. From cysteine to phenylalanine, the CDR3 is 15 amino acids long. Left in the record is the CDR3 DNA by itself, 45 bases read in frame from the first base. CDR1 ENHRY and CDR2 SYGVKD are derived from the germline V gene. Trimming takes 0 bases from V and 0 bases from J, and the germline ends sit 9 bases apart.